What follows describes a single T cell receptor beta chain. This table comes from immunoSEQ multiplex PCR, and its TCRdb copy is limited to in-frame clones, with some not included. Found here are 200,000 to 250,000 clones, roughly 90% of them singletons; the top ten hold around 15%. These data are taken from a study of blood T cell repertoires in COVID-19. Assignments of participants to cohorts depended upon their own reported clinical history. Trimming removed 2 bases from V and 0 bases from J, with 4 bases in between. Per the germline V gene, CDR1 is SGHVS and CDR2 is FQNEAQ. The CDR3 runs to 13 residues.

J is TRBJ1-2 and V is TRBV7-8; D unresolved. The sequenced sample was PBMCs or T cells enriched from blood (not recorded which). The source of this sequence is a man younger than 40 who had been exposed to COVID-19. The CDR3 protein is CASSLQSNYGYTF. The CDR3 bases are TGTGCCAGCAGCTTACAATCTAACTATGGCTACACCTTC.